These T cell receptor beta chains were read from a single sample in a study of Tregs in tolerant kidney transplant recipients. Method: immunoSEQ multiplex PCR; TCRdb's copy keeps in-frame clones and lacks some. The table records roughly 45,000 clones, about 90% of them present only once. The sample comprised Tregs from blood. Receptors originate from a human donor in good health. The CDR3 runs from the conserved cysteine through the conserved F or W. Each record gives: V gene, clone size, J gene, D gene, CDR3 protein, CDR3 DNA. The D gene is left open where the match is weak. The size entry is marked missing in some rows and otherwise reads once, few, many or a size class.

V gene: TRBV7-9
clone size: NA
J gene: TRBJ1-3
D gene: NA
CDR3 protein: CASARGARLSGNTIYF
CDR3 DNA: TGTGCCAGCGCCCGGGGGGCCAGGCTTTCTGGAAACACCATATATTTT

V gene: TRBV7-2
clone size: NA
J gene: TRBJ1-5
D gene: TRBD1
CDR3 protein: CASSLEAQWRQGNQPQHF
CDR3 DNA: TGTGCCAGCAGCTTAGAGGCGCAGTGGCGACAGGGGAATCAGCCCCAGCATTTT

V gene: TRBV18
clone size: NA
J gene: TRBJ1-2
D gene: NA
CDR3 protein: CASSPTGTLTANYGYTF
CDR3 DNA: TGTGCCAGCTCACCCACCGGGACCCTTACAGCTAACTATGGCTACACCTTC

V gene: TRBV5-1
clone size: NA
J gene: TRBJ2-1
D gene: NA
CDR3 protein: CASSIRDRRNEQFF
CDR3 DNA: TGCGCCAGCAGCATCCGGGACCGGCGCAATGAGCAGTTCTTC

V gene: TRBV2
clone size: NA
J gene: TRBJ1-2
D gene: TRBD1
CDR3 protein: CASSVGQGAVGYTF
CDR3 DNA: TGTGCCAGCAGTGTTGGACAGGGGGCGGTCGGCTACACCTTC

V gene: TRBV2
clone size: NA
J gene: TRBJ2-7
D gene: TRBD1
CDR3 protein: CASSEGTGFSYEQYF
CDR3 DNA: TGTGCCAGCAGTGAGGGGACAGGGTTCTCCTACGAGCAGTACTTC

V gene: TRBV6-6
clone size: NA
J gene: TRBJ1-5
D gene: NA
CDR3 protein: CASRGRGQPQHF
CDR3 DNA: TGTGCCAGCAGGGGTCGAGGTCAGCCCCAGCATTTT

V gene: TRBV7-2
clone size: NA
J gene: TRBJ1-2
D gene: NA
CDR3 protein: CASSQDRFYGYTF
CDR3 DNA: TGTGCCAGCAGCCAAGACAGATTCTATGGCTACACCTTC

V gene: TRBV11-1
clone size: NA
J gene: TRBJ1-2
D gene: NA
CDR3 protein: CASSVAGANYGYTF
CDR3 DNA: TGTGCCAGCAGCGTCGCGGGGGCCAACTATGGCTACACCTTC

V gene: TRBV28
clone size: once
J gene: TRBJ2-7
D gene: TRBD2
CDR3 protein: CASSRLAGLTYEQYF
CDR3 DNA: TGTGCCAGCAGCCGACTAGCGGGACTAACCTACGAGCAGTACTTC

V gene: TRBV29-1
clone size: NA
J gene: TRBJ1-1
D gene: NA
CDR3 protein: CSVDFDMNTEAFF
CDR3 DNA: TGCAGCGTTGATTTTGACATGAACACTGAAGCTTTCTTT

V gene: TRBV18
clone size: NA
J gene: TRBJ1-1
D gene: NA
CDR3 protein: CASSPPGNRRTEAFF
CDR3 DNA: TGTGCCAGCTCACCACCGGGGAACAGGCGAACTGAAGCTTTCTTT

V gene: TRBV6-1
clone size: few
J gene: TRBJ1-1
D gene: NA
CDR3 protein: CASSEERVGTEAFF
CDR3 DNA: TGTGCCAGCAGTGAAGAAAGGGTTGGTACTGAAGCTTTCTTT

V gene: TRBV9
clone size: NA
J gene: TRBJ1-2
D gene: TRBD1
CDR3 protein: CASSIDRGFTPYGYTF
CDR3 DNA: TGTGCCAGCAGCATCGACAGGGGGTTTACCCCTTATGGCTACACCTTC

V gene: TRBV11-2
clone size: NA
J gene: TRBJ2-3
D gene: TRBD1
CDR3 protein: CASSQDRGRWASTDTQYF
CDR3 DNA: TGTGCCAGCAGCCAAGACAGGGGGCGCTGGGCTAGCACAGATACGCAGTATTTT

V gene: TRBV4-1
clone size: once
J gene: TRBJ2-1
D gene: TRBD2
CDR3 protein: CASSQYKTSGSIFF
CDR3 DNA: TGCGCCAGCAGCCAGTATAAGACTAGCGGGAGTATCTTCTTC

V gene: TRBV5-1
clone size: NA
J gene: TRBJ2-7
D gene: TRBD1
CDR3 protein: CASSIAGTGGSGEQYF
CDR3 DNA: TGCGCCAGCAGCATAGCCGGGACAGGGGGCAGCGGCGAGCAGTACTTC

V gene: TRBV9
clone size: NA
J gene: TRBJ2-3
D gene: TRBD2
CDR3 protein: CASSLLAGGRGDTQYF
CDR3 DNA: TGTGCCAGCAGCCTCCTGGCGGGAGGCCGAGGAGATACGCAGTATTTT

V gene: TRBV6-5
clone size: NA
J gene: TRBJ2-7
D gene: NA
CDR3 protein: CASCRRGGDYEQYF
CDR3 DNA: TGTGCCAGCTGCAGAAGGGGGGGGGACTACGAGCAGTACTTC

V gene: TRBV7-3
clone size: NA
J gene: TRBJ2-1
D gene: NA
CDR3 protein: CASSLNQYNEQFF
CDR3 DNA: TGTGCCAGCAGCCTAAACCAGTACAATGAGCAGTTCTTC

V gene: TRBV18
clone size: NA
J gene: TRBJ2-5
D gene: NA
CDR3 protein: CASSPAPSETQYF
CDR3 DNA: TGTGCCAGCTCACCCGCACCCTCAGAGACCCAGTACTTC

V gene: TRBV27
clone size: NA
J gene: TRBJ1-5
D gene: NA
CDR3 protein: CAKGWGAKSQPQHF
CDR3 DNA: TGTGCCAAGGGATGGGGGGCAAAAAGTCAGCCCCAGCATTTT

V gene: TRBV19
clone size: NA
J gene: TRBJ2-5
D gene: TRBD2
CDR3 protein: CASSPGTSGQETQYF
CDR3 DNA: TGTGCCAGTAGTCCCGGGACTAGCGGCCAAGAGACCCAGTACTTC

V gene: TRBV7-2
clone size: NA
J gene: TRBJ1-2
D gene: NA
CDR3 protein: CASSLEAGRFYGYTF
CDR3 DNA: TGTGCCAGCAGCTTAGAGGCAGGGCGCTTCTATGGCTACACCTTC

V gene: TRBV7-9
clone size: NA
J gene: TRBJ2-2
D gene: NA
CDR3 protein: CASSLWWAVRPGELFF
CDR3 DNA: TGTGCCAGCAGCTTATGGTGGGCGGTGAGGCCCGGGGAGCTGTTTTTT

V gene: TRBV5-1
clone size: NA
J gene: TRBJ2-3
D gene: NA
CDR3 protein: CASSSGQNTDTQYF
CDR3 DNA: TGCGCCAGCAGCTCCGGACAGAACACAGATACGCAGTATTTT

V gene: TRBV18
clone size: NA
J gene: TRBJ1-1
D gene: NA
CDR3 protein: CASSPPGGSLNTEAFF
CDR3 DNA: TGTGCCAGCTCACCACCGGGGGGCTCCCTGAACACTGAAGCTTTCTTT

V gene: TRBV18
clone size: NA
J gene: TRBJ2-7
D gene: NA
CDR3 protein: CASSPSGSSVVVQYF
CDR3 DNA: TGTGCCAGCTCACCATCCGGGAGTAGCGTCGTAGTGCAGTACTTC

V gene: TRBV4-1
clone size: NA
J gene: TRBJ2-1
D gene: TRBD2
CDR3 protein: CASSQDGASGGASYNEQFF
CDR3 DNA: TGCGCCAGCAGCCAAGATGGGGCTAGCGGGGGGGCCAGCTACAATGAGCAGTTCTTC